The entry below describes one T cell receptor (beta chain). A junction end diverges from the germline sequence, so it may reflect a read error. PBMCs were isolated at a quantity of at least 6.5 million per sample. Each sample provided at least 6 micrograms of extracted total RNA. The CDR3 is 14 amino acids. Germline CDR1 reads WSHSY; CDR2 reads SAAADI. A second about 7 to 12 cycle PCR used barcoded and J-beta primers. TCRdb recomputed calls from the 5' RACE reads with MiXCR, one row per CDR3 protein. The sample has roughly 1,500,000 distinct CDR3 sequences, roughly 30% seen once. This sample was included in a study of blood T cells in healthy people across ages.

The chain combines TRBV10-2 with TRBJ1-5; D uncertain. Sequencing was done on a sample of blood. The TCR sequence derives from a woman younger than 45 in good health. The CDR3 DNA follows: TGCGCCAGCAGTGAGCACAGTAGCAATCAGCCCCGGCATTTT. Protein product: CASSEHSSNQPRHF.